This TCR beta chain stems from a study of blood T cells in healthy people across ages. Looked up from germline, CDR1 is LNHDA and CDR2 is SQIVND (reference sequence). This CDR3 is 16 amino acids long. V lost 3 bases and J 0 bases, leaving 12 bases between the germline ends. This clonotype turned up a few times. What it binds is not known. PCR was performed a second time for about 6 to 12 cycles using a sample-barcoded 5' primer and a J-beta primer mix. A template-switch adaptor with 12 random nucleotides tagged each cDNA molecule. TCRdb fed the 5' RACE reads into MiXCR, producing one record per CDR3 protein. The profile shows around 710,000 distinct CDR3 sequences, about 42% of them singletons. Study outcomes and limitations: Both naive CD4+ cell counts and diversity were greater in long-lived donors than in aged donors.

This chain connects TRBV19 to TRBJ2-1; possible D gene TRBD2, 5 bases. The sequence was collected from a woman in her fifties or sixties in good health. Sequenced sample: blood. CDR3 bases: TGTGCCAGTAGTATTGCGGGTGTTATCTCCTACAATGAGCAGTTCTTC. It yields the protein CASSIAGVISYNEQFF.